Each of the 20 T cell receptor beta chains below was sequenced from the same sample in a study of T cell responses to AZD1222 COVID-19 vaccine listed by TCRdb under 2021. The receptor library was made with the immunoSEQ multiplex PCR assay. This immuneACCESS table, as held by TCRdb, lists in-frame sequences with V and J called but not all clones. Of the missing ones, under half trace to an unresolved V gene in checked studies; the others have no known cause. This sample gives roughly 95,000 clones in total; 90% to 95% of them show up just once. The ten most abundant clones make up about 3% of the sample. This sample's time point label indicates: about 28 days (+/-7) after the second vaccine dose. The sequenced sample was peripheral blood, obtained 28 days after the second AZD1222 dose. These receptors were collected from an adult who received the AZD1222 COVID-19 vaccine.

The V and J genes are TRBV28 and TRBJ2-2; 10 bases match TRBD1. J was trimmed by 5 bases and V by 5 bases; bases with no gene match: 5. The CDR3 covers 15 residues. Germline V lookup: CDR1 MDHEN, CDR2 SYDVKM. CDR3 loop: CASSLGTGVTGELFF. DNA for the CDR3: TGTGCCAGCAGTCTCGGGACAGGGGTTACCGGGGAGCTGTTTTTT. The entire variable domain, with the rest obtained from reference TRBV28 and TRBJ2-2, is as follows: DVKVTQSSRYLVKRTGEKVFLECVQDMDHENMFWYRQDPGLGLRLIYFSYDVKMKEKGDIPEGYSVSREKKERFSLILESASTNQTSMYLCASSLGTGVTGELFFGEGSRLTVL.

This chain uses TRBV2 with TRBJ1-3, with D perhaps TRBD1 (5 bases). Germline assignment: CDR1 SNHLY and CDR2 FYNNEI. The CDR3 spans 14 residues. The V end lost 7 bases, the J end lost 0 bases, and 10 bases lay between the germline ends. CDR3 sequence reads: CASTRGLSGNTIYF. Written as DNA, the CDR3 is TGTGCCAGCACTAGGGGTCTCTCTGGAAACACCATATATTTT.

This rearrangement joins TRBV9 to TRBJ1-2; 8 bases align to TRBD1. The CDR3 has 15 residues. Per germline, CDR1 SGDLS and CDR2 YYNGEE. With V trimmed by 4 bases and J by 5 bases, 10 bases remained unmatched. CDR3 loop: CASSPSDRAGYGYTF. For the CDR3, the DNA is TGTGCCAGCAGCCCTTCGGACAGGGCGGGATATGGCTACACCTTC.

V usage is TRBV5-6 and J usage is TRBJ2-7; possibly TRBD1 or TRBD2 for D (6 bases each). Germline CDR1 SGHDT, CDR2 YYEEEE. The CDR3 loop spans 15 amino acids. Trimming left V 0 bases short and J 3 bases short, with 13 bases between. This chain's CDR3 is CASSLAGAIYYEQYF. CDR3 bases: TGTGCCAGCAGCTTGGCGGGGGCCATCTACTACGAGCAGTACTTC.

The chain carries TRBV24-1 and TRBJ2-1, with D uncertain. The CDR3 contains 14 residues. Germline lookup yields CDR1 KGHDR and CDR2 SFDVKD. V dropped 0 bases and J dropped 4 bases, with 6 bases sitting between them. CDR3 in amino acids: CATSDLRWYNEQFF. The CDR3 DNA sequence: TGTGCCACCAGTGATTTGCGTTGGTACAATGAGCAGTTCTTC.

The CDR3 DNA follows: TGCGCCAGCAGCCAAGCCCATCGGGGAAGCACAGATACGCAGTATTTT. Protein: CASSQAHRGSTDTQYF. This chain links TRBV4-1 with TRBJ2-3, with D perhaps TRBD2 (5 bases). Trimming pared 1 base from V and 0 bases from J, leaving 11 bases between. CDR3 length: 16 amino acids. Germline V gene sequence: CDR1 MGHRA, CDR2 YSYEKL.

The chain uses TRBV18 and TRBJ1-1; D call uncertain. Germline V gene sequence: CDR1 KGHSH, CDR2 LQKENI. This CDR3 is built from 15 residues. V lost 3 bases and J lost 0, with 11 bases in between. The CDR3 sequence: CASSPARNMNTEAFF. The CDR3 DNA sequence: TGTGCCAGCTCACCCGCTCGAAACATGAACACTGAAGCTTTCTTT.

The chain joins TRBV28 to TRBJ1-1, with 8 bases that match TRBD1. The germline CDR1 and CDR2 sequences are MDHEN and SYDVKM. The CDR3 covers 14 residues. The V segment lost 5 bases and the J segment 3 bases; nucleotides outside the gene matches: 5. CDR3 bases: TGTGCCAGCAGTATGACAGGGGTGGACACTGAAGCTTTCTTT. It translates to CASSMTGVDTEAFF.

V and J are TRBV2 and TRBJ1-5, with TRBD1 identical over 8 bases. This CDR3 contains 14 residues. V lost 8 bases and J lost 6; bases outside the gene matches: 9. The germline V gene encodes CDR1 SNHLY and CDR2 FYNNEI. The CDR3 region has the DNA TGTGCCAGCGGCCGGGACAGGTCTATTCAGCCCCAGCATTTT. The encoded protein is CASGRDRSIQPQHF.

This clone appeared a single time. V and J are TRBV4-1 and TRBJ2-1; 9 bases line up with TRBD1. CDR3 length: 17 amino acids. The germline V gene has CDR1 MGHRA and CDR2 YSYEKL. Unmatched junction bases numbered 12, after V lost 1 base and J lost 8 bases. The CDR3 reads CASSQVSAGQGLDEQFF. The DNA for the CDR3 is TGCGCCAGCAGCCAAGTTTCGGCGGGACAGGGTCTCGATGAGCAGTTCTTC.

The chain combines TRBV9 with TRBJ1-4; TRBD1 aligns across 8 bases. This CDR3 has 15 residues. Germline loops: CDR1 SGDLS, CDR2 YYNGEE. V gave up 4 bases and J gave up 7 bases; unmatched junction bases: 9. The DNA of the CDR3 is TGTGCCAGCAGCCCCCGGACAGGGTTCGGTGAAAAACTGTTTTTT. Its protein product is CASSPRTGFGEKLFF.

The chain joins TRBV3-1 (or the pseudogene TRBV3-2) to TRBJ2-7; D possibly corresponds to TRBD1 (6 bases). CDR3 length: 15 residues. Deletions cut 5 bases from V and 1 base from J, with 15 bases between. Germline loops: CDR1 LGHDT, CDR2 YNNKEL (reference sequence). CDR3 loop: CASSFLGQNSYEQYF. CDR3 sequence (DNA): TGTGCCAGCAGCTTCCTAGGACAGAATTCCTACGAGCAGTACTTC.

The V and J genes are TRBV2 and TRBJ1-6, with TRBD1 identical over 10 bases. Germline V gene sequence: CDR1 SNHLY, CDR2 FYNNEI. The CDR3 spans 15 residues. V shed 4 bases, J shed 4 bases, and the junction held 1 base outside the gene matches. The DNA for the CDR3 is TGTGCCAGCAGTGGGGACAGGGGTTATAATTCACCCCTCCACTTT. It codes for CASSGDRGYNSPLHF.

The CDR3 sequence is CASSSTGYEQYF. The CDR3, as DNA: TGTGCCAGCAGCTCAACAGGGTACGAGCAGTACTTC. The chain recombines TRBV5-6 with TRBJ2-7; D may be TRBD1 (6 bases). The CDR3 has 12 residues. Per germline, CDR1 SGHDT and CDR2 YYEEEE. V was trimmed by 3 bases and J by 4 bases, leaving 8 bases between them.

V gene TRBV3-1 (or the pseudogene TRBV3-2) combines with J gene TRBJ1-4, with unresolved D. Trimming cost V 5 bases and J 1 base, with 11 bases left between them. CDR3 length: 15 amino acids. Germline V gene data show CDR1 as LGHDT and CDR2 as YNNKEL (reference sequence). CDR3 residues: CASSSRSETNEKLFF. CDR3 coding DNA: TGTGCCAGCAGCTCTCGGTCGGAAACTAATGAAAAACTGTTTTTT.

This chain uses TRBV5-1 with TRBJ1-2; 9 bases align to TRBD1. Germline CDR1 reads SGHRS; CDR2 reads YFSETQ. With 2 bases clipped from V and 7 bases from J, the junction kept 3 bases outside the gene matches. CDR3 size: 13 residues. The CDR3 DNA is TGCGCCAGCAGCTTAGGACAGGGGAGTGGCTACACCTTC. It specifies CASSLGQGSGYTF.

V gene TRBV19 combines with J gene TRBJ2-1; tentatively, D is TRBD1 or TRBD2 (5 bases each). This CDR3 comprises 15 residues. Germline values: CDR1 LNHDA, CDR2 SQIVND (reference sequence). The germline V and J ends were trimmed by 7 bases and 8 bases, with 21 bases remaining between them. CDR3 sequence (DNA): TGTGCCAGTACCACCGAACGGGACGCTATGGATGAGCAGTTCTTC. It is translated as CASTTERDAMDEQFF.

The genes are TRBV28 and TRBJ2-3, with 8 bases matching TRBD1. J was trimmed by 0 bases and V by 1 base; bases with no gene match: 3. The CDR3 length is 16 residues. Germline V gene lookup returns CDR1 MDHEN and CDR2 SYDVKM. CDR3 nucleotide sequence: TGTGCCAGCAGTTTATACAGGGGGTATAGCACAGATACGCAGTATTTT. Translation: CASSLYRGYSTDTQYF. The whole variable domain, remainder taken from reference TRBV28 and TRBJ2-3, is DVKVTQSSRYLVKRTGEKVFLECVQDMDHENMFWYRQDPGLGLRLIYFSYDVKMKEKGDIPEGYSVSREKKERFSLILESASTNQTSMYLCASSLYRGYSTDTQYFGPGTRLTVL.

This chain connects TRBV6-5 to TRBJ1-6; TRBD1 might be the D (6 bases). V lost 7 bases and J lost 6, with 16 bases in between. CDR3 length: 15 residues. Looked up from germline, CDR1 is MNHEY and CDR2 is SVGAGI. CDR3 protein: CASIRGWNSNSPLHF. The DNA for the CDR3 is TGTGCCAGCATAAGGGGGTGGAACAGTAATTCACCCCTCCACTTT.

V usage is TRBV19 and J usage is TRBJ1-1, with 7 bases lining up with TRBD1. The CDR3 contains 16 residues. Trimming removed 2 bases from V and 0 bases from J; junction bases left unmatched: 6. From germline, CDR1 is LNHDA and CDR2 SQIVND (reference sequence). The DNA of the CDR3 is TGTGCCAGTAGTATAAATGGAGGGGGCGTGAACACTGAAGCTTTCTTT. Translated, it gives CASSINGGGVNTEAFF. Using reference TRBV19 and TRBJ1-1 for the parts outside the CDR3, the full variable domain is DGGITQSPKYLFRKEGQNVTLSCEQNLNHDAMYWYRQDPGQGLRLIYYSQIVNDFQKGDIAEGYSVSREKKESFPLTVTSAQKNPTAFYLCASSINGGGVNTEAFFGQGTRLTVV.